Below, 17 T cell receptor beta chains from the same sample are listed, as sequenced in a study of post-analysis software for immune sequencing data. Study-wide results and limits: There were a handful of TRBV segments more frequent in patients than controls, and TRBV5-6, TRBV5-1 and TRBV20-1 were among them.

The authors incorporated unique molecular identifiers into the TCR beta cDNA libraries. TCRdb passed the PCR reads through MiXCR, listing each CDR3 protein once. The table shows 750,000 to 900,000 distinct CDR3 sequences, with about 43% occurring only once. Which antigens these TCRs recognize remains unknown. Sequencing was performed on blood. All receptors come from a girl between 10 and 17 years old with multiple sclerosis.

The sample holds a few counts of this clonotype. The V and J genes are TRBV6-1 and TRBJ2-3, with TRBD2 matching 11 bases. The CDR3 consists of 16 residues. Germline CDR1 is MNHNS and CDR2 is SASEGT. The ends lost 9 bases at V and 5 bases at J; junction bases unmatched: 13. The CDR3 DNA sequence: TGTGCCAGTACTTCCTTAGCGGGAGGGCCCGTAGATACGCAGTATTTT. Protein product: CASTSLAGGPVDTQYF.

V and J are TRBV7-9 and TRBJ1-2, with D perhaps TRBD1 (6 bases). V lost 5 bases and J lost 3, with 13 bases in between. The germline V gene has CDR1 SEHNR and CDR2 FQNEAQ (reference sequence). The CDR3 extends over 14 amino acids. The CDR3 coding sequence is TGTGCCAGCAGCATGCCAGACAGGCACTATGGCTACACCTTC. This codes for CASSMPDRHYGYTF.

The chain carries TRBV6-1 and TRBJ2-1; D is unresolved. V was clipped by 2 bases and J by 10 bases, with 18 bases between them. Looked up from germline, CDR1 is MNHNS and CDR2 is SASEGT. The length of the CDR3 is 15 residues. As DNA, the CDR3 is TGTGCCAGCAGTGAACGGGCTAGTTCCGGTGGGGAGCAGTTCTTC. Translated: CASSERASSGGEQFF.

This clonotype was found a few times. The chain couples TRBV30 to TRBJ2-7; D unclear. Trimming took 3 bases from V and 3 from J, leaving 18 bases between them. Germline V CDR1 and CDR2: GTSNPN, SVGIG (reference sequence). The CDR3 extends over 15 amino acids. The CDR3 DNA follows: TGTGCCTGGAGAATAGTGCTCGCTGTCGGCTACGAGCAGTACTTC. Its translation: CAWRIVLAVGYEQYF.

This clonotype was detected only a few times. The chain uses TRBV20-1 and TRBJ1-3, with D perhaps matching TRBD1 (5 bases). Germline CDR1 DFQATT, CDR2 SNEGSKA (reference sequence). This CDR3 is built from 15 residues. The V gene lost 3 bases and the J gene lost 1 base, with 13 bases spanning the gap. In nucleotides, the CDR3 is TGCAGTGCTAGGGACCCCAAGGGGTCTGGAAACACCATATATTTT. Its translation: CSARDPKGSGNTIYF.

There are a few counts of this clonotype. The DNA for the CDR3 is TGTGCCAGCAGCCCGCGAACGTGGGGCCAACAAGAGACCCAGTACTTC. It yields the protein CASSPRTWGQQETQYF. The chain couples TRBV9 to TRBJ2-4, with a tentative D call TRBD1 (5 bases). The J call is in doubt because the DNA end fits TRBJ2-5 better. Germline V gene sequence: CDR1 SGDLS, CDR2 YYNGEE. This CDR3 has 16 residues.

The chain joins TRBV5-1 to TRBJ2-1; TRBD2 matches at 13 bases. The V and J ends lost 0 bases and 9 bases, in that order; junction bases with no gene match: 6. The length of the CDR3 is 16 residues. Germline V gene lookup returns CDR1 SGHRS and CDR2 YFSETQ. The CDR3 region has the DNA TGCGCCAGCAGCTTGGCGGGGACTAGCGGGAAACCTGAGCAGTTCTTC. Its protein is CASSLAGTSGKPEQFF.

This clonotype was recorded once. The chain combines TRBV7-3 with TRBJ2-1, with D perhaps TRBD2 (6 bases). CDR3 length: 15 amino acids. Looked up from germline, CDR1 is SGHTA and CDR2 is FQGTGA. The V gene lost 5 bases and the J gene lost 4 bases, with 15 bases spanning the gap. CDR3 sequence: CASSPSWEAYNEQFF. For the CDR3, the DNA is TGTGCCAGCAGCCCCTCGTGGGAGGCTTACAATGAGCAGTTCTTC.

Concerning this clonotype: One end of the junction varies from germline; a read error may be responsible. The CDR3 DNA reads TGTGCTAGCAGCTTAGTGGGACAGGGAGATGGAGAGACCCAGTACTTC. Amino acids: CASSLVGQGDGETQYF. This chain uses TRBV7-7 with TRBJ2-5; 9 positions match TRBD1. CDR1 is SSHAT and CDR2 is FNYEAQ in the germline V gene (reference sequence). There are 16 residues in the CDR3.

V gene TRBV28 combines with J gene TRBJ1-5; D uncertain. V dropped 5 bases and J dropped 3 bases, with 14 bases sitting between them. The CDR3 length is 15 residues. Germline lookup yields CDR1 MDHEN and CDR2 SYDVKM. This chain's CDR3 is CASSRLPRANQPQHF. CDR3 DNA: TGTGCCAGCAGTAGACTCCCGCGGGCCAATCAGCCCCAGCATTTT.

The CDR3 is CSVPGLAGTDTQYF. CDR3 sequence (DNA): TGCAGCGTTCCAGGACTAGCTGGCACAGATACGCAGTATTTT. The chain couples TRBV29-1 to TRBJ2-3; 8 bases agree with TRBD2. This CDR3 is 14 amino acids long. V lost 5 bases and J lost 1; bases outside the gene matches: 5. Germline loops: CDR1 SQVTM, CDR2 ANQGSEA.

The rearrangement uses TRBV5-5 and TRBJ2-7; perhaps D is TRBD1 or TRBD2 (5 bases each). Per germline, CDR1 SGHKS and CDR2 YYEKEE (reference sequence). This CDR3 is built from 14 residues. The ends were cut back, 4 bases at V and 5 bases at J, with 16 bases in the middle. Here the CDR3 reads CASSIRVLGDEQYF. CDR3 bases: TGTGCCAGCAGCATCAGGGTGTTGGGGGACGAGCAGTACTTC.

Regarding this clonotype: Its ends do not fully match the called genes, so a read error is possible. This chain uses TRBV30 with TRBJ2-7; a possible D gene is TRBD2 (6 bases). Germline CDR1 reads GTSNPN; CDR2 reads SVGIG (reference sequence). This CDR3 region has 13 residues. The CDR3 DNA is TGTGCCGGGAGTTTACTAGCTAGGGACGAGCAGTACTTC. This codes for CAGSLLARDEQYF.

This clonotype has more than one count but fewer than ten. The chain joins TRBV6-2 or TRBV6-3 to TRBJ2-1, with D maybe TRBD1 (6 bases). V was pared by 2 bases and J by 4 bases, with 9 bases between. This CDR3 has 14 residues. Germline values: CDR1 MNHEY, CDR2 SVGEGT. CDR3 loop: CASSYVGHYNEQFF. CDR3 DNA: TGTGCCAGCAGTTACGTGGGACATTACAATGAGCAGTTCTTC.

This clonotype was recorded a few times. The chain has TRBV12-3 or TRBV12-4 and TRBJ1-2; D not resolved. This CDR3 is built from 12 residues. In nucleotides, the CDR3 is TGTGCTGTCCCGCGACTGGGGTATGGCTACACCTTC. It is translated as CAVPRLGYGYTF.

This clonotype showed up just once. The J gene is TRBJ2-7, the V gene TRBV6-2 or TRBV6-3; 11 bases are shared with TRBD2. This CDR3 comprises 17 residues. Germline V gene lookup returns CDR1 MNHEY and CDR2 SVGEGT. V shed 8 bases and J 4 bases; nucleotides not matched to a gene: 16. CDR3 sequence reads: CASVSGTSGLSVYEQYF. In DNA form, the CDR3 reads TGTGCCAGCGTGAGTGGGACTAGCGGTCTTTCTGTGTACGAGCAGTACTTC.

This clonotype came up a few times. This sequence joins TRBV20-1 and TRBJ1-5; D is perhaps TRBD1 (5 bases). CDR3 length: 15 amino acids. The germline V gene encodes CDR1 DFQATT and CDR2 SNEGSKA (reference sequence). V was clipped by 3 bases and J by 0 bases, with 12 bases between them. CDR3 bases: TGCAGTGCTAGCCGTGGGGCGCTTAGCAATCAGCCCCAGCATTTT. Its translation: CSASRGALSNQPQHF.